These 10 T cell receptor beta chains share one sample of origin, sequenced in a study of blood T cell repertoires in COVID-19. Profiling relied on immunoSEQ multiplex PCR, and the TCRdb table lists in-frame clones only, not all of them. This sample has under 450,000 clones, with around four fifths found just once. Sequenced sample: PBMCs or T cells enriched from blood (not recorded which). Receptors originate from a woman in her forties or fifties who had recovered from COVID-19.

The chain uses TRBV7-2 and TRBJ2-1; 10 nucleotides agree with TRBD2. V trimming: 3 bases; J trimming: 10 bases; junction bases outside the gene matches: 9. There are 15 residues in the CDR3. Germline-derived CDR1 and CDR2 are SGHTA and FQGNSA. The CDR3 region is CASSFMSGGAGEQFF. The DNA of the CDR3 is TGTGCCAGCAGCTTTATGAGCGGGGGGGCCGGAGAGCAGTTCTTC.

The chain combines TRBV14 with TRBJ1-3; a possible D gene is TRBD1 (6 bases). Germline V gene data show CDR1 as SGHDN and CDR2 as FVKESK. The CDR3 spans 16 residues. With 3 bases removed from V and 0 bases from J, the gap between germline ends came to 12 bases. The CDR3 DNA reads TGTGCCAGCAGCCAGAACAGGGTCCTCTCTGGAAACACCATATATTTT. The encoded protein is CASSQNRVLSGNTIYF.

This clone appeared once. The chain carries TRBV24-1 and TRBJ1-2; possibly TRBD1 for D (5 bases). The V end was cut by 3 bases, the J end by 6 bases, with 10 bases between. The CDR3 length is 13 residues. The germline gives CDR1 KGHDR, CDR2 SFDVKD. This CDR3 reads CATSDADRNGYTF. The DNA for the CDR3 is TGTGCCACCAGTGATGCCGACAGAAATGGCTACACCTTC.

This rearrangement joins TRBV5-1 to TRBJ2-5; possible D gene TRBD1, 6 bases. Per the germline V gene, CDR1 is SGHRS and CDR2 is YFSETQ. This CDR3 spans 17 amino acids. V was cut by 2 bases and J by 5 bases, with 22 bases left in between. The CDR3 coding sequence is TGCGCCAGCAGCTTCCTGGGACACCCGGGAACAGCGGAGACCCAGTACTTC. Translation gives CASSFLGHPGTAETQYF.

V and J are TRBV28 and TRBJ1-1, with D uncertain. In germline, CDR1 is MDHEN, CDR2 SYDVKM. Trimming cost V 7 bases and J 1 base, with 10 bases left between them. The CDR3 length is 13 residues. DNA of the CDR3: TGTGCCAGCACTGGGCCGACGAACACTGAAGCTTTCTTT. This codes for CASTGPTNTEAFF.

The chain is built from TRBV10-3 and TRBJ1-1; D is unclear. CDR3 length equals 21 residues. V lost 0 bases to trimming and J lost 2 bases, with 28 bases between them. Per the germline V gene, CDR1 is ENHRY and CDR2 is SYGVKD. CDR3 nucleotide sequence: TGTGCCATCAGTGAGTCGATGAGGTTAATCCATACCCGCTACAAAAACACTGAAGCTTTCTTT. Protein product: CAISESMRLIHTRYKNTEAFF.

This chain links TRBV19 with TRBJ1-1; a weak D match, TRBD1 (6 bases). From germline, CDR1 is LNHDA and CDR2 SQIVND (reference sequence). V lost 3 bases, J lost 5 bases, and 13 bases lay in between. CDR3 size: 14 residues. The CDR3 reads CASSIAGELTEAFF. The DNA of the CDR3 is TGTGCCAGTAGTATCGCAGGGGAATTGACTGAAGCTTTCTTT.

The J gene is TRBJ1-2, the V gene TRBV6-5; the D gene is possibly TRBD1 (6 bases). V gave up 5 bases and J gave up 8 bases, with 18 bases separating them. This CDR3 spans 14 amino acids. CDR1 and CDR2 (germline): MNHEY, SVGAGI. The CDR3 loop is CASSPTGGALGYTF. The CDR3 DNA reads as TGTGCCAGCAGTCCGACCGGGGGGGCCTTGGGCTACACCTTC.

This rearrangement joins TRBV15 to TRBJ2-7; D gene unclear. V dropped 2 bases and J dropped 3 bases, with 5 bases sitting between them. The CDR3 is 12 residues long. CDR1 LNHNV and CDR2 YYDKDF come from the germline V gene (reference sequence). CDR3 sequence: CATSRQDYEQYF. DNA of the CDR3: TGTGCCACCAGCAGACAGGACTACGAGCAGTACTTC.

The chain has TRBV12-3 or TRBV12-4 and TRBJ1-5; D is possibly TRBD1 (6 bases). V was pared by 7 bases and J by 6 bases, with 13 bases between. The CDR3 length is 13 residues. The CDR3 coding sequence is TGTGCCAGCACTAAAACAGGGTTTCAGCCCCAGCATTTT. It codes for CASTKTGFQPQHF.